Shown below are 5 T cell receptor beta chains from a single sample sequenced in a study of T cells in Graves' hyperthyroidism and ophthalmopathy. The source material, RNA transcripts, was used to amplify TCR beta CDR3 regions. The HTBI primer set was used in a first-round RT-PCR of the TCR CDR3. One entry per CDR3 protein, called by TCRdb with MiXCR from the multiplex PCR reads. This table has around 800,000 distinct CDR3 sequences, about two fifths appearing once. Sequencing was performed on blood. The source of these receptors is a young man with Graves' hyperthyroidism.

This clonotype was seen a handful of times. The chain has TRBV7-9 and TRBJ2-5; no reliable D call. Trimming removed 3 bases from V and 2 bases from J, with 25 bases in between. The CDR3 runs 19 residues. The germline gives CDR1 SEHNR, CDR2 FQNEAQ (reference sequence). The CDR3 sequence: CASSLMAVQTWPPQETQYF. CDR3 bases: TGTGCCAGCAGCTTGATGGCGGTCCAAACCTGGCCCCCACAAGAGACCCAGTACTTC.

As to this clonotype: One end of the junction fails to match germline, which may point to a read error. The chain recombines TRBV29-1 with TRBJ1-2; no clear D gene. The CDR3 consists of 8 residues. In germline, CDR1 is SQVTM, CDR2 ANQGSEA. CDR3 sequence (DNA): TGCAGCGTTGAGGGCTACTCCTTC. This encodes CSVEGYSF.

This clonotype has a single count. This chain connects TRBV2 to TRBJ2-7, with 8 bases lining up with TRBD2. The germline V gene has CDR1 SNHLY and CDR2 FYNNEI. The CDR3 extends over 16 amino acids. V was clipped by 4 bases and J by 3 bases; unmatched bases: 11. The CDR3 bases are TGTGCCAGCAGTGCGGGCCGCGGGGGGCCTTTCTACGAGCAGTACTTC. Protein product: CASSAGRGGPFYEQYF.

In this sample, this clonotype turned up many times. The CDR3 sequence: CASSVSGSGGPEAQYF. The CDR3 nucleotides read TGTGCCAGCAGCGTCAGTGGTAGCGGGGGCCCTGAGGCCCAGTACTTC. The chain employs TRBV9 and TRBJ2-5; the match to TRBD2 covers 9 bases. V was clipped by 2 bases and J by 9 bases; unmatched bases: 14. The germline gives CDR1 SGDLS, CDR2 YYNGEE. There are 16 residues in the CDR3.

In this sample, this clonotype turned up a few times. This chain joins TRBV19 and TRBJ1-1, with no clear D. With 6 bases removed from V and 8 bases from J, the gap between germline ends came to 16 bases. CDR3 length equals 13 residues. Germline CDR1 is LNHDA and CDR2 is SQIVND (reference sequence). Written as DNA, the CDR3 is TGTGCCAGTAGGGTCCAGGCCTCGGCCGAAGCTTTCTTT. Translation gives CASRVQASAEAFF.